Each of the 16 T cell receptor beta chains below was sequenced from the same sample in a study of PD-1 blockade in classical Hodgkin lymphoma. No patient escaped relapse after autologous stem cell transplantation, and brentuximab vedotin exposure varied. The data were produced by immunoSEQ multiplex PCR, yet TCRdb's version contains in-frame clones alone and is incomplete. The data contain about 97,000 clones, around 80% of them seen just once; the ten biggest clones take up approximately 12%. Sequenced here: peripheral blood mononuclear cells (PBMCs), sampled at baseline. These receptors were obtained from a human donor with classical Hodgkin lymphoma.

In DNA form, the CDR3 reads TGCAGCACCCTTGAGGGCGGGAGGGGCGAGCAGTACTTC. Its protein product is CSTLEGGRGEQYF. The chain carries TRBV29-1 and TRBJ2-7; 9 bases line up with TRBD2. Trimming removed 8 bases from V and 6 bases from J; junction bases left unmatched: 11. The CDR3 loop spans 13 amino acids. CDR1 is SQVTM and CDR2 is ANQGSEA in the germline V gene.

This clone was seen a handful of times. V is TRBV6-1 and J is TRBJ2-5; weak D call: TRBD1 (5 bases). Germline CDR1 MNHNS, CDR2 SASEGT. The V end lost 2 bases, the J end lost 5 bases, and 18 bases lay between the germline ends. The length of the CDR3 is 16 residues. The CDR3, as DNA: TGTGCCAGCAGTGAAATGGCTAGGTGGGGCAGGGAGACCCAGTACTTC. Its translation: CASSEMARWGRETQYF.

This clone showed up just a few times. This chain connects TRBV5-3 to TRBJ1-5; D is uncertain. Being an ORF, TRBV5-3 has a function that is uncertain. This CDR3 is built from 12 residues. V was clipped by 2 bases and J by 9 bases, with 9 bases between them. The CDR3 here is CARSFVRGPQHF. The CDR3 bases are TGTGCCAGAAGCTTTGTCCGAGGGCCCCAGCATTTT.

The rearrangement joins TRBV5-5 to TRBJ2-7, with a weak D call TRBD2 (6 bases). This CDR3 is 15 amino acids long. V lost 5 bases and J 0 bases, leaving 15 bases between the germline ends. CDR1 and CDR2 (germline): SGHKS, YYEKEE (reference sequence). CDR3 protein: CASRTGDVHSYEQYF. CDR3 in DNA: TGTGCCAGCAGGACGGGAGACGTGCACTCCTACGAGCAGTACTTC.

The chain employs TRBV30 and TRBJ2-3; no firm D call. Trimming removed 3 bases from V and 3 bases from J, with 16 bases in between. Germline CDR1 reads GTSNPN; CDR2 reads SVGIG (reference sequence). This CDR3 region has 15 residues. The CDR3, as DNA: TGTGCCTGGAGAATACAAGGTATCCAGACAGATACGCAGTATTTT. Its translation: CAWRIQGIQTDTQYF.

The chain has TRBV5-1 and TRBJ2-2; D might be TRBD2 (5 bases). Trimming left V 1 base short and J 0 bases short, with 10 bases between. CDR1 and CDR2 from the germline V gene are SGHRS and YFSETQ. There are 16 residues in the CDR3. For the CDR3, the DNA is TGCGCCAGCAGCTTGCTCGCTAGCTCGAACACCGGGGAGCTGTTTTTT. This translates into CASSLLASSNTGELFF.

The DNA for the CDR3 is TGTGCCAGCAGCACAGGGGGCGCCGGCAATCAGCCCCAGCATTTT. Its translation: CASSTGGAGNQPQHF. The gene calls are TRBV28 and TRBJ1-5; TRBD1 aligns across 9 bases. Germline values: CDR1 MDHEN, CDR2 SYDVKM. This CDR3 contains 15 residues. Trimming cost V 6 bases and J 2 bases; bases outside gene matches: 5.

The chain recombines TRBV6-1 with TRBJ1-1, with TRBD1 matching 7 bases. J was trimmed by 1 base and V by 2 bases; bases with no gene match: 4. The V gene's germline CDR1 is MNHNS and CDR2 SASEGT. This CDR3 has 15 amino acids. The CDR3 sequence is CASSEQGGENTEAFF. CDR3 in DNA: TGTGCCAGCAGTGAACAGGGGGGGGAGAACACTGAAGCTTTCTTT.

The rearrangement joins TRBV5-4 to TRBJ2-7; TRBD1 is a possible D gene (5 bases). The CDR3 is 13 residues long. V dropped 2 bases and J dropped 2 bases, with 8 bases sitting between them. The V gene's germline CDR1 is SGHNT and CDR2 YYREEE (reference sequence). The CDR3 reads CASSLRGTYEQYF. CDR3 coding DNA: TGTGCCAGCAGCTTAAGGGGTACCTACGAGCAGTACTTC. The complete variable domain, with remaining parts taken from reference TRBV5-4 and TRBJ2-7, reads ETGVTQSPTHLIKTRGQQVTLRCSSQSGHNTVSWYQQALGQGPQFIFQYYREEENGRGNFPPRFSGLQFPNYSSELNVNALELDDSALYLCASSLRGTYEQYFGPGTRLTVT.

V usage is TRBV15 and J usage is TRBJ2-1, with TRBD2 identical over 9 bases. The CDR3 is made up of 16 amino acids. J was trimmed by 0 bases and V by 4 bases; bases with no gene match: 4. CDR1 is LNHNV and CDR2 is YYDKDF in the germline V gene (reference sequence). The CDR3 nucleotides read TGTGCCACCAGCACATTAGCGGGAGCCTCCTACAATGAGCAGTTCTTC. Its protein is CATSTLAGASYNEQFF. Using reference TRBV15 and TRBJ2-1 for the parts outside the CDR3, the full variable domain is DAMVIQNPRYQVTQFGKPVTLSCSQTLNHNVMYWYQQKSSQAPKLLFHYYDKDFNNEADTPDNFQSRRPNTSFCFLDIRSPGLGDTAMYLCATSTLAGASYNEQFFGPGTRLTVL.

The V call is TRBV9, the J call TRBJ2-3; D is unclear. Trimming took off 0 bases at V and 10 bases at J, with 12 bases between the two ends. Looked up from germline, CDR1 is SGDLS and CDR2 is YYNGEE. The CDR3 runs 13 residues. DNA of the CDR3: TGTGCCAGCAGCGTAGGGGAAAGGGATCCGCAGTATTTT. Protein product: CASSVGERDPQYF.

The rearrangement links TRBV7-6 to TRBJ1-3, with unresolved D. Trimming removed 7 bases at V and 0 bases at J, with 7 bases between. Germline CDR1 SGHVS, CDR2 FNYEAQ. The CDR3 loop spans 13 amino acids. CDR3 in amino acids: CASTLSSGNTIYF. The CDR3 DNA reads as TGTGCCAGCACCCTAAGCTCTGGAAACACCATATATTTT.

The V and J genes are TRBV7-2 and TRBJ2-7; 10 bases match TRBD2. Germline-derived CDR1 and CDR2 are SGHTA and FQGNSA. This CDR3 has 15 residues. With V trimmed by 5 bases and J by 5 bases, 9 bases remained unmatched. The CDR3 protein is CASSPSAGGPHEQYF. CDR3 coding DNA: TGTGCCAGCAGCCCATCAGCGGGAGGGCCTCACGAGCAGTACTTC.

The chain recombines TRBV7-8 with TRBJ2-1; D not resolved. Deletions cut 1 base from V and 5 bases from J, with 6 bases between. CDR3 length: 13 amino acids. From germline, CDR1 is SGHVS and CDR2 FQNEAQ. The CDR3 coding sequence is TGTGCCAGCAGCTTAGGCAGGAACAATGAGCAGTTCTTC. Amino acid sequence: CASSLGRNNEQFF.

V is TRBV7-3 and J is TRBJ1-3; D uncertain. The CDR3 sequence is 15 residues long. Germline lookup yields CDR1 SGHTA and CDR2 FQGTGA. Trimming shortened V by 1 base and J by 1 base, and 8 bases separated the two germline ends. The CDR3 region has the DNA TGTGCCAGCAGCTTAAGCGCAGAATCTGGAAACACCATATATTTT. It encodes CASSLSAESGNTIYF. The complete variable domain, with remaining parts taken from reference TRBV7-3 and TRBJ1-3, reads GAGVSQTPSNKVTEKGKYVELRCDPISGHTALYWYRQSLGQGPEFLIYFQGTGAADDSGLPNDRFFAVRPEGSVSTLKIQRTERGDSAVYLCASSLSAESGNTIYFGEGSWLTVV.

The rearrangement links TRBV30 to TRBJ2-5, with D unresolved. Germline V CDR1 and CDR2: GTSNPN, SVGIG (reference sequence). Trimming shortened V by 4 bases and J by 5 bases, and 8 bases separated the two germline ends. The CDR3 spans 11 residues. DNA for the CDR3: TGTGCCTGGACCCCGCAGGAGACCCAGTACTTC. Its protein is CAWTPQETQYF.